These 6 T cell receptor beta chains were all obtained from the same sample, sequenced in a study of cytomegalovirus exposure and HLA in healthy donors. The PCR contained 60 Vbeta and 13 Jbeta primers. The repertoire was sequenced with immunoSEQ multiplex PCR; TCRdb's copy has only in-frame clones and lacks some. The sample carries 150,000 to 200,000 clones, roughly 72% recorded once. The sample taken for sequencing was PBMCs. These TCRs come from a woman in her thirties or forties in good health and CMV-seronegative.

In DNA form, the CDR3 reads TGTGCCAGCAGCGCTGACATGGATCAGCCCCAGCATTTT. Encoded protein: CASSADMDQPQHF. The chain recombines TRBV9 with TRBJ1-5; D remains ambiguous. Trimming stripped 3 bases from V and 5 bases from J, with 9 bases between. The CDR3 runs 13 residues. CDR1 SGDLS and CDR2 YYNGEE come from the germline V gene.

CDR3 sequence (DNA): TGTGCCAGCAGGGCGGGGACCACGACCTACTACGAGCAGTACTTC. Protein sequence: CASRAGTTTYYEQYF. The gene calls are TRBV7-8 and TRBJ2-7, with a possible D match to TRBD2 (6 bases). The germline CDR1 and CDR2 sequences are SGHVS and FQNEAQ. The CDR3 is made up of 15 amino acids. The germline V and J ends were trimmed by 6 bases and 3 bases, with 18 bases remaining between them.

The chain recombines TRBV7-6 with TRBJ2-1; TRBD2 matches at 12 bases. After removal of 5 bases from V and 7 bases from J, the junction contained 6 bases not matched to a gene. The CDR3 loop spans 15 amino acids. Germline lookup yields CDR1 SGHVS and CDR2 FNYEAQ. The CDR3, as DNA: TGTGCCAGCAGCACGCCTAGCGGGAGGGCAAATGAGCAGTTCTTC. Protein product: CASSTPSGRANEQFF.

The rearrangement uses TRBV6-6 and TRBJ1-1, with D perhaps matching TRBD1 (6 bases). Germline CDR1 and CDR2: MNHNY and SVGAGI (reference sequence). V was pared by 6 bases and J by 2 bases, with 13 bases between. This CDR3 is 14 amino acids long. The CDR3 protein is CASRISGGNTEAFF. The DNA for the CDR3 is TGTGCCAGCAGGATTTCGGGGGGCAACACTGAAGCTTTCTTT.

The chain joins TRBV10-3 to TRBJ2-3; 14 nucleotides match TRBD2. The CDR3 runs 14 residues. Trimming cost V 8 bases and J 4 bases; bases outside gene matches: 2. Germline V CDR1 and CDR2: ENHRY, SYGVKD. CDR3 sequence reads: CAIGTSGSPDTQYF. Written as DNA, the CDR3 is TGTGCCATCGGGACTAGCGGGAGCCCAGATACGCAGTATTTT.

The chain carries TRBV21-1 and TRBJ2-7; the table's D call, TRBD1, was not checked against the DNA. TRBV21-1 is labeled a pseudogene. The CDR3 totals 10 residues. CDR3: CASSKGRGYF. DNA for the CDR3: TGTGCCAGCAGCAAGGGCCGTGGGTACTTC.